Following are 18 T cell receptor beta chains from one sample sequenced in a study of T-cell reconstitution after alpha-beta-depleted transplantation in children (TCRdb year 2016). Libraries were built with PCR. For sequencing, an Illumina HiSeq 2500 was employed. TCR library preparation used molecular barcoding, with unique molecular identifiers applied to normalize quantification of the TCRbeta repertoire. Using fastp trimming at Q25 and MiXCR clonotype assembly, TCRdb reanalyzed the public sequencing data and kept in-frame beta chains. Identical CDR3 proteins give one entry, which carries the most common genes and DNA. Recorded for this sample are about 78,000 distinct CDR3 sequences; roughly 13% of them occurred a single time. 27% of the sample goes to the ten largest clones. What the treatment or condition label conveys for this sample: allogeneic hematopoietic cell transplantation with graft depleted of TCRalphabeta T cells and CD19 B cells.

Sequenced here: PBMCs, mostly from graft donor cells, sampled 180 days after TCRalphabeta/CD19-depleted stem cell transplant. Source of these receptors: a male patient between 2 and 9 years old who had a stem cell transplant for acute lymphoblastic leukemia, so the T cells may come from the graft donor.

The table lists this clonotype with a few counts. The chain joins TRBV6-5 to TRBJ2-1, with 8 bases that match TRBD2. The V gene's germline CDR1 is MNHEY and CDR2 SVGAGI. The length of the CDR3 is 15 residues. Germline trimming cut 2 bases from V and 4 bases from J; bases unmatched to any gene: 4. CDR3 nucleotide sequence: TGTGCCAGCAGTTACGGGACTAGACCTTACAATGAGCAGTTCTTC. Protein product: CASSYGTRPYNEQFF.

The sample holds many counts of this clonotype. This sequence joins TRBV29-1 and TRBJ2-5; TRBD2 might be the D (6 bases). V was shortened by 5 bases and J by 4 bases, with 11 bases between the two germline ends. From germline, CDR1 is SQVTM and CDR2 ANQGSEA. The CDR3 is 12 residues long. CDR3 region: CSVLEGRETQYF. The CDR3 bases are TGCAGCGTTTTGGAGGGACGAGAGACCCAGTACTTC.

The chain is built from TRBV20-1 and TRBJ2-7; 8 bases agree with TRBD2. The CDR3 consists of 13 residues. Germline V lookup: CDR1 DFQATT, CDR2 SNEGSKA (reference sequence). J was trimmed by 3 bases and V by 6 bases; bases with no gene match: 7. Written as DNA, the CDR3 is TGCAGTGCCCCTCCGGGACTAGTCTACGAGCAGTACTTC. It translates to CSAPPGLVYEQYF.

This clonotype was observed many times. The chain couples TRBV5-1 to TRBJ2-7; no clear D gene. CDR3 size: 13 residues. V was trimmed by 5 bases and J by 5 bases, leaving 14 bases between them. The germline V gene encodes CDR1 SGHRS and CDR2 YFSETQ. This CDR3 reads CASSLRVNDEQYF. CDR3 DNA: TGCGCCAGCAGTTTAAGGGTAAATGACGAGCAGTACTTC.

The chain employs TRBV12-3 or TRBV12-4 and TRBJ2-7; 10 bases line up with TRBD1. The CDR3 length is 14 residues. V lost 5 bases and J lost 3; bases outside the gene matches: 4. In DNA, the CDR3 is TGTGCCAGCAGTCCGTGGGACAGGGGCTACGAGCAGTACTTC. It encodes CASSPWDRGYEQYF.

V gene TRBV12-3 or TRBV12-4 combines with J gene TRBJ2-3; 10 positions match TRBD2. V lost 5 bases, J lost 3 bases, and 2 bases stayed unmatched. CDR3 size: 14 residues. CDR3 DNA: TGTGCCAGCAGTGCAGCGGGGGGGACAGATACGCAGTATTTT. This translates into CASSAAGGTDTQYF.

The CDR3 nucleotides read TGTGCCAGCAGCTTAGGGTGGACTAGTTCCCACGAGCAGTACTTC. Its translation is CASSLGWTSSHEQYF. The chain couples TRBV7-2 to TRBJ2-7; 7 bases map to TRBD2. Trimming at V came to 1 base and at J to 5 bases, leaving 8 bases not matched to a gene. CDR3 length: 15 amino acids. Germline V gives CDR1 SGHTA, CDR2 FQGNSA.

There are many counts of this clonotype. The V and J genes are TRBV4-3 and TRBJ2-5, with unresolved D. This CDR3 region has 13 residues. CDR1 is LGHNA, CDR2 YSLEER, per germline. The V end lost 4 bases, the J end lost 1 base, and 7 bases lay between the germline ends. The CDR3, as DNA: TGCGCCAGCAGCCCCTGGCCCCAAGAGACCCAGTACTTC. Its protein is CASSPWPQETQYF.

This clonotype was detected ten times or more. The chain recombines TRBV28 with TRBJ1-6; perhaps TRBD1 as D (5 bases). Germline values: CDR1 MDHEN, CDR2 SYDVKM. The V end was cut by 5 bases, the J end by 10 bases, with 12 bases between. This CDR3 spans 13 amino acids. CDR3 DNA: TGTGCCAGCAGTATCTGGGGGGGATCACCCCTCCACTTT. Translation gives CASSIWGGSPLHF.

This clonotype was observed many times. V and J are TRBV12-3 or TRBV12-4 and TRBJ2-4, with D perhaps matching TRBD1 or TRBD2 (5 bases each). V dropped 4 bases and J dropped 8 bases, with 24 bases sitting between them. The CDR3 runs to 17 residues. The CDR3 loop reads CASSWEQGPPGRDIQYF. The DNA for the CDR3 is TGTGCCAGCAGTTGGGAGCAGGGACCTCCGGGTCGGGACATTCAGTACTTC.

The chain uses TRBV20-1 and TRBJ1-5, with a possible D match to TRBD1 (6 bases). Germline V gene sequence: CDR1 DFQATT, CDR2 SNEGSKA (reference sequence). V was cut by 6 bases and J by 1 base, with 13 bases left in between. The length of the CDR3 is 14 residues. Here the CDR3 reads CSAGRTASNQPQHF. The CDR3 DNA is TGCAGTGCAGGTCGGACAGCAAGCAATCAGCCCCAGCATTTT.

V and J are TRBV16 and TRBJ2-7; tentative D call: TRBD1 (5 bases). Germline V gene data show CDR1 as KGHSY and CDR2 as FQNENV. V was clipped by 4 bases and J by 3 bases, with 13 bases between them. The length of the CDR3 is 14 residues. The DNA of the CDR3 is TGTGCCAGCAGCCCCAAGGGTAGGGGCTACGAGCAGTACTTC. Translating it yields CASSPKGRGYEQYF.

This clonotype occurred many times. The rearrangement joins TRBV7-6 to TRBJ2-7; a weak D match, TRBD1 (5 bases). CDR1 and CDR2 from the germline V gene are SGHVS and FNYEAQ. The length of the CDR3 is 14 residues. The V gene lost 1 base and the J gene lost 3 bases, with 10 bases spanning the gap. The CDR3 protein is CASSLVSGYYEQYF. CDR3 sequence (DNA): TGTGCCAGCAGCTTAGTTTCAGGGTACTACGAGCAGTACTTC.

This clonotype occurred many times. Here the CDR3 reads CASSVSGGAGDTQYF. The CDR3 DNA is TGTGCCAGCAGCGTTAGCGGGGGGGCCGGCGATACGCAGTATTTT. The chain is built from TRBV9 and TRBJ2-3; 11 nucleotides line up with TRBD2. This CDR3 is 15 amino acids long. J lost 6 bases, V lost 2 bases, and 5 bases had no gene match. The germline CDR1 and CDR2 sequences are SGDLS and YYNGEE. The variable domain in full, completed from reference TRBV9 and TRBJ2-3, reads DSGVTQTPKHLITATGQRVTLRCSPRSGDLSVYWYQQSLDQGLQFLIQYYNGEERAKGNILERFSAQQFPDLHSELNLSSLELGDSALYFCASSVSGGAGDTQYFGPGTRLTVL.

The chain recombines TRBV6-5 with TRBJ2-6; D perhaps matches TRBD2 (5 bases). Trimming left V 4 bases short and J 0 bases short, with 16 bases between. This CDR3 has 18 amino acids. Germline V gene data show CDR1 as MNHEY and CDR2 as SVGAGI. The CDR3 loop reads CASSWEQYSSSGANVLTF. DNA of the CDR3: TGTGCCAGCAGTTGGGAGCAATATTCCAGCTCTGGGGCCAACGTCCTGACTTTC.

This rearrangement joins TRBV29-1 to TRBJ2-3, with D perhaps matching TRBD1 (6 bases). The germline gives CDR1 SQVTM, CDR2 ANQGSEA. The CDR3 extends over 15 amino acids. V was pared by 7 bases and J by 1 base, with 18 bases between. The DNA of the CDR3 is TGCAGCGGCCGCCGGGACACCTCCGGCACAGATACGCAGTATTTT. Amino acid sequence: CSGRRDTSGTDTQYF.

This clonotype has just a few counts. The chain combines TRBV7-2 with TRBJ1-5; D unclear. Germline CDR1 is SGHTA and CDR2 is FQGNSA. CDR3 length: 15 residues. With 1 base removed from V and 2 bases from J, the gap between germline ends came to 9 bases. As DNA, the CDR3 is TGTGCCAGCAGCTTAGAGGGCCCGGGCAATCAGCCCCAGCATTTT. As protein: CASSLEGPGNQPQHF.

This clonotype was detected ten times or more. The chain combines TRBV4-3 with TRBJ1-2; TRBD1 agrees at 7 bases. The CDR3 extends over 19 amino acids. Trimming cost V 0 bases and J 6 bases; bases outside gene matches: 19. Germline loops: CDR1 LGHNA, CDR2 YSLEER. CDR3 in amino acids: CASSQDGGVRGGAIDGYTF. CDR3 in DNA: TGCGCCAGCAGCCAAGATGGCGGGGTCCGAGGGGGCGCGATCGATGGCTACACCTTC.